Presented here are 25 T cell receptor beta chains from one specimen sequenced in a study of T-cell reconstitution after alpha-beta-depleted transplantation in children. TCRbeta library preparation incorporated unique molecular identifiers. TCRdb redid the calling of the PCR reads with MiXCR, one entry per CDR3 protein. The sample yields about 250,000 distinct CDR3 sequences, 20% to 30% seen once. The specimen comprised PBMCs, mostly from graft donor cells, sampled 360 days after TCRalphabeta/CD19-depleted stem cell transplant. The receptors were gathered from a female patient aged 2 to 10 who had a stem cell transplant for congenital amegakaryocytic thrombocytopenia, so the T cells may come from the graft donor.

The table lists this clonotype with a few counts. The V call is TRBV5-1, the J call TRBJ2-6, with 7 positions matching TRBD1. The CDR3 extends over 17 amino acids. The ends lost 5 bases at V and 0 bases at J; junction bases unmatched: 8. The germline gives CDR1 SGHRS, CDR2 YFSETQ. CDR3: CASSYDRESSGANVLTF. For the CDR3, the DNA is TGCGCCAGCAGTTATGACAGGGAGAGCTCTGGGGCCAACGTCCTGACTTTC.

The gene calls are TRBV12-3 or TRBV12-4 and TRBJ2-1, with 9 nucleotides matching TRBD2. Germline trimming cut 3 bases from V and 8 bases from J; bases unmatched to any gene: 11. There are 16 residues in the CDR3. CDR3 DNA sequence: TGTGCCAGCAGTTTTGCGGCTAGCGGGAATGAAGATGAGCAGTTCTTC. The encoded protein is CASSFAASGNEDEQFF.

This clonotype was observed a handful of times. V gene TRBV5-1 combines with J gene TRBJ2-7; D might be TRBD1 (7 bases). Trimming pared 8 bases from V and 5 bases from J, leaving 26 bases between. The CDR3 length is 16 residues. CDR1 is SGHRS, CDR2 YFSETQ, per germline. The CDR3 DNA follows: TGCGCCAGTAACCCTTGGGGGACAGAGACTAGAAACGAGCAGTACTTC. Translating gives CASNPWGTETRNEQYF.

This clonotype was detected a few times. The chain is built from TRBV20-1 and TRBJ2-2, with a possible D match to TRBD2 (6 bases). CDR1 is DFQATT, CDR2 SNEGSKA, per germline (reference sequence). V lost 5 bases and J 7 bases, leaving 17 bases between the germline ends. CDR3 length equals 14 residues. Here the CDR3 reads CSAASGKGGGELFF. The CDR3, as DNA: TGCAGTGCTGCTTCAGGGAAGGGAGGCGGGGAGCTGTTTTTT.

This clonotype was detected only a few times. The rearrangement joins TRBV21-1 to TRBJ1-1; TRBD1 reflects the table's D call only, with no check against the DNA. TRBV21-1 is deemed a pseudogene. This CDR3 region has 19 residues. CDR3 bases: TGTGCCAGCAGCACAACACCCGGGACAGGGGAATGGGCGAACACTGAAGCTTTCTTT. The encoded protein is CASSTTPGTGEWANTEAFF.

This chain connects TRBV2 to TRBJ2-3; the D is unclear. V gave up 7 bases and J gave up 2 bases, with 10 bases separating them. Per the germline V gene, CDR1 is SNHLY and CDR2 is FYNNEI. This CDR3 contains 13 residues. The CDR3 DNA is TGTGCCAGCACCATTGCGGTCACAGATACGCAGTATTTT. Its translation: CASTIAVTDTQYF.

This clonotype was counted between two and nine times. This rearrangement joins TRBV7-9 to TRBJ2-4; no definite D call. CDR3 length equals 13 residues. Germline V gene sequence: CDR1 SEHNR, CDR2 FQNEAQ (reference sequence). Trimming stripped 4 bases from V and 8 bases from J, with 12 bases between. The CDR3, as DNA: TGTGCCAGCAGCTCCTATTTTCGTGACATTCAGTACTTC. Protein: CASSSYFRDIQYF. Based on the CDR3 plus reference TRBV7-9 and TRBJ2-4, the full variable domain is DTGVSQNPRHKITKRGQNVTFRCDPISEHNRLYWYRQTLGQGPEFLTYFQNEAQLEKSRLLSDRFSAERPKGSFSTLEIQRTEQGDSAMYLCASSSYFRDIQYFGAGTRLSVL.

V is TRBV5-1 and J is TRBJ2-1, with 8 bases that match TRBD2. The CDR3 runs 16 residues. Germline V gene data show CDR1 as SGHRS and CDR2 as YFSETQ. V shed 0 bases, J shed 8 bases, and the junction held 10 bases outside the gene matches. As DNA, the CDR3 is TGCGCCAGCAGCTTGGTGCCGAGCGGGAGCGACTATGAGCAGTTCTTC. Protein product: CASSLVPSGSDYEQFF.

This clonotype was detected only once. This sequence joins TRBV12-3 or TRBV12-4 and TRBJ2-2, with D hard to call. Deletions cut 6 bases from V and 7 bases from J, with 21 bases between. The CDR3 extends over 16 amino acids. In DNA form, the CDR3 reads TGTGCCAGCAGCCCACATCACGAACGGGCGTACGGGGAGCTGTTTTTT. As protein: CASSPHHERAYGELFF.

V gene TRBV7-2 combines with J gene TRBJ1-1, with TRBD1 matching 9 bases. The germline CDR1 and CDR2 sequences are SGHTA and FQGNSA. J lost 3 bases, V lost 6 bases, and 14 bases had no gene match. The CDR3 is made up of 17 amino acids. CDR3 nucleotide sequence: TGTGCCAGCAGGACGGGTCTTTCCTGGACAGGGGACACTGAAGCTTTCTTT. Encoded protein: CASRTGLSWTGDTEAFF.

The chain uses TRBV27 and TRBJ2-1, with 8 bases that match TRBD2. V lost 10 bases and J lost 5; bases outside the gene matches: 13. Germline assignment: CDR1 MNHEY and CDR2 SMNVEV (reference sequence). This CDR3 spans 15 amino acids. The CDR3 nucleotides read TGTGCCACTGAGATGATTGCGGGAGGTCACAATGAGCAGTTCTTC. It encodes CATEMIAGGHNEQFF.

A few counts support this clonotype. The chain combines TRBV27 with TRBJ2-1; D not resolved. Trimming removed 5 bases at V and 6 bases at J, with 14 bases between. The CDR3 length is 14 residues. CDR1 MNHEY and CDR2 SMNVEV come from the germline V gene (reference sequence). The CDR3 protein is CASSPRGFRNEQFF. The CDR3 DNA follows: TGTGCCAGCAGTCCACGTGGGTTCCGCAATGAGCAGTTCTTC.

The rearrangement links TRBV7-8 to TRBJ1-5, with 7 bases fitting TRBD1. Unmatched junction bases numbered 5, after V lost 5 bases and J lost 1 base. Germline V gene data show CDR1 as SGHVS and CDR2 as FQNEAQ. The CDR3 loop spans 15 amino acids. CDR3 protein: CASSRDRWSNQPQHF. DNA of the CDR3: TGTGCCAGCAGCAGGGACAGATGGAGCAATCAGCCCCAGCATTTT.

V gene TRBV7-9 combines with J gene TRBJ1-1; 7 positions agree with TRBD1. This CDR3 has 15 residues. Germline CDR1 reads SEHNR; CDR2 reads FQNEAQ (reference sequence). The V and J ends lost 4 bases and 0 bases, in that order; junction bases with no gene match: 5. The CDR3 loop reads CASSSAQGMNTEAFF. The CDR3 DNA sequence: TGTGCCAGCAGCTCAGCACAGGGGATGAACACTGAAGCTTTCTTT.

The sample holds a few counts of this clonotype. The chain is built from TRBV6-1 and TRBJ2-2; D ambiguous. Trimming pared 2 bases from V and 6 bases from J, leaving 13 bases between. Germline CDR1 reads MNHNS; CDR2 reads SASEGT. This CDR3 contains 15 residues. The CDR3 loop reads CASSELVGRSGELFF. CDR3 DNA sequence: TGTGCCAGCAGTGAACTCGTTGGGCGATCCGGGGAGCTGTTTTTT.

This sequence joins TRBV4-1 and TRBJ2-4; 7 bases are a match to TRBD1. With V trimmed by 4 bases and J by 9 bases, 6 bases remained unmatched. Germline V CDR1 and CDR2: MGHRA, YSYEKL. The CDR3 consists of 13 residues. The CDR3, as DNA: TGCGCCAGCAGCCTACCAGGGGGTGGCATTCAGTACTTC. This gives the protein CASSLPGGGIQYF.

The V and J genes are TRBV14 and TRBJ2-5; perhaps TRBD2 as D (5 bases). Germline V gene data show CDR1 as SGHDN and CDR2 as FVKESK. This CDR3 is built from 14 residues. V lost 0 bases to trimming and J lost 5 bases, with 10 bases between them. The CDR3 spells CASSQERGWETQYF. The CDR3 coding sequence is TGTGCCAGCAGCCAAGAACGGGGTTGGGAGACCCAGTACTTC.

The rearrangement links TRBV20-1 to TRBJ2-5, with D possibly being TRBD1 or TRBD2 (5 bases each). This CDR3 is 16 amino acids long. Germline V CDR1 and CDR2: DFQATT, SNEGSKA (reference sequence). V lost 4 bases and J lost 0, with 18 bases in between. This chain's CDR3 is CSAMGPREQYQETQYF. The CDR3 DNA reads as TGCAGTGCTATGGGACCTAGAGAGCAGTACCAAGAGACCCAGTACTTC.

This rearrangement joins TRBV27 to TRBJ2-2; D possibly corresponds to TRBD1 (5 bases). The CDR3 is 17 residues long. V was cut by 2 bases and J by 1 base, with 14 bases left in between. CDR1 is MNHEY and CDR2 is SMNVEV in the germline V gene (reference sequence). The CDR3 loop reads CASSLGWGGQNTGELFF. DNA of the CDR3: TGTGCCAGCAGTTTAGGCTGGGGCGGACAGAACACCGGGGAGCTGTTTTTT.

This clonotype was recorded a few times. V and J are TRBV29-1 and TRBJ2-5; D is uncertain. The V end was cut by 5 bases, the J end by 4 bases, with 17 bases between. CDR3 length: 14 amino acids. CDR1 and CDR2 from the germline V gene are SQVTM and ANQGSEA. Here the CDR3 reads CSVPFGPLGETQYF. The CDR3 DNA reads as TGCAGCGTTCCCTTCGGGCCGCTGGGAGAGACCCAGTACTTC.

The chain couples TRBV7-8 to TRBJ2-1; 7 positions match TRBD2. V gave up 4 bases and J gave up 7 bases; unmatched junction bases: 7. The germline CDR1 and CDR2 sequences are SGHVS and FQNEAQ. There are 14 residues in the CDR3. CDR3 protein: CASSSARAGNEQFF. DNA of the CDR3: TGTGCCAGCAGCTCGGCGAGAGCGGGAAATGAGCAGTTCTTC.

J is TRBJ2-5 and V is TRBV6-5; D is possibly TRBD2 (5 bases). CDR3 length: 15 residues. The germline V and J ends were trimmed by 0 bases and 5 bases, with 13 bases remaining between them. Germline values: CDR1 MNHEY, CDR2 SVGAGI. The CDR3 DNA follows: TGTGCCAGCAGTTACTCCCCCGGGGTAGCGGAGACCCAGTACTTC. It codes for CASSYSPGVAETQYF.

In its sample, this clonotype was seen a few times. The CDR3 reads CAWSVLGGAYTF. CDR3 DNA sequence: TGTGCCTGGAGTGTACTCGGAGGTGCTTACACCTTC. The V gene is TRBV30, the J gene TRBJ1-2; D ambiguous. V was shortened by 0 bases and J by 11 bases, with 13 bases between the two germline ends. The germline V gene encodes CDR1 GTSNPN and CDR2 SVGIG (reference sequence). This CDR3 contains 12 residues.

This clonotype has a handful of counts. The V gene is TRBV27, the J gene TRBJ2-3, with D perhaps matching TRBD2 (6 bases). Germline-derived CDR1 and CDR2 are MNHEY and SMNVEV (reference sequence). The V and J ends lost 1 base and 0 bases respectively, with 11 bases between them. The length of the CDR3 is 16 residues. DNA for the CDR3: TGTGCCAGCAGTTTATGGGGTAGCGGAAGCACAGATACGCAGTATTTT. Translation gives CASSLWGSGSTDTQYF.

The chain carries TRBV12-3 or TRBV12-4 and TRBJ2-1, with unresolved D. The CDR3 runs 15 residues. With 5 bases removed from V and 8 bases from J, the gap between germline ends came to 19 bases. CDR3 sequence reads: CASSDLARSWDEQFF. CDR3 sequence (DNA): TGTGCCAGCAGTGATCTTGCTAGGTCCTGGGATGAGCAGTTCTTC.